There are many counts of the clone carrying this TCR beta chain. Antigen unknown. TCR beta VDJ and CDR3 profiling used genomic DNA as template. Each CDR3 protein is one row after TCRdb ran MiXCR on the reads. This table has about 220,000 distinct CDR3 sequences, approximately 35% appearing once. The sample belongs to a study of CD8+CD57+ T cells in acquired aplastic anemia. Overall study: When averaged, DNA from sorted CD4+ and CD8+ cells came to about 3 ug.

Points from the study as a whole: Between patients and controls, approximately 29 CD8+ CDR3 sequences were found in common. Between patients and controls, CD8+ Simpson's diversity did not vary significantly.

The J segment lost 5 bases and the V segment lost 0 bases, leaving 7 bases of the junction unmatched. This CDR3 has 15 amino acids. From germline, CDR1 is DFQATT and CDR2 SNEGSKA (reference sequence). The sample comprised sorted CD4+, CD8+, or CD8+CD57+ T cells (not recorded which) from PBMCs. The origin of this receptor is a human donor in good health, serving as a control. The chain has TRBV20-1 and TRBJ2-5; 9 nucleotides line up with TRBD2. CDR3 amino acids: CSARDLAGVGETQYF. In DNA, the CDR3 is TGCAGTGCTAGAGATTTAGCGGGAGTGGGGGAGACCCAGTACTTC.